The rows below give T cell receptor beta chains drawn from one sample of a study of CD8 T cells in ankylosing spondylitis. TCRdb re-called the 5' RACE reads with MiXCR, one entry per CDR3 protein. The repertoire holds 150,000 to 200,000 distinct CDR3 sequences, with roughly 13% as singletons. Material for sequencing was blood, either unsorted or a sorted T cell fraction (not recorded which). The receptors were sampled from a female donor with ankylosing spondylitis or in good health (not recorded which). Each CDR3 is given without its conserved first and last residue. The order of the fields is clone size, V gene, J gene, CDR3 protein. Some rows mark clone size as missing; the rest say once, few, many or name a class of expanded clone.

-,TRBV2,TRBJ2-7,ASSDDGYEQY
-,TRBV3-1,TRBJ2-1,ASSPGTSGYSEQF
-,TRBV12-3/TRBV12-4,TRBJ1-4,ASSRHRSATNEKLF
few,TRBV7-9,TRBJ2-3,ASSIPGLAGLVDTQY
few,TRBV5-6,TRBJ1-3,ASSWGGTGGNTIY
many,TRBV29-1,TRBJ2-3,SVPAPDTQY
few,TRBV12-3/TRBV12-4,TRBJ2-3,ASSPDRADTDTQY
many,TRBV7-2,TRBJ2-3,ASRSGGTDTQY
-,TRBV20-1,TRBJ2-1,SARGQEYNEQF
many,TRBV20-1,TRBJ2-7,SASHGTSGRGYEQY
many,TRBV7-2,TRBJ1-2,ASSLRMGESGYT
many,TRBV10-3,TRBJ2-1,AIGLLTGEQF
-,TRBV19,TRBJ2-1,ASRALLGRNNEQF
-,TRBV7-9,TRBJ2-3,ASSLGDRKTDTQY
many,TRBV7-2,TRBJ2-5,ASSSIQETQY